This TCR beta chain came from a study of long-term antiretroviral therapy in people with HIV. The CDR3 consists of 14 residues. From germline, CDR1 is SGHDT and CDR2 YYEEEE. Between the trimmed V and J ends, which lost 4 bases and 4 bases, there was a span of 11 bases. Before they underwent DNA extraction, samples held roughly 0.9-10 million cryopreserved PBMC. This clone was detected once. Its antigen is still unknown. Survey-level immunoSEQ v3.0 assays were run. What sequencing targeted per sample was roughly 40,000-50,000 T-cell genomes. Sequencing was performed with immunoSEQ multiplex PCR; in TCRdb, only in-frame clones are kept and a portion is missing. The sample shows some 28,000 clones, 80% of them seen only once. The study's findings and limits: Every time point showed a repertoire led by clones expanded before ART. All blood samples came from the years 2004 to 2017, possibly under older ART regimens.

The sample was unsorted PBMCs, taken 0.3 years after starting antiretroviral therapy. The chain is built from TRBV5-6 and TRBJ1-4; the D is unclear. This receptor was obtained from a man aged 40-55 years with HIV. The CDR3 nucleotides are TGTGCCAGCAGCCCCTGGTGGGGTAATGAAAAACTGTTTTTT. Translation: CASSPWWGNEKLFF.